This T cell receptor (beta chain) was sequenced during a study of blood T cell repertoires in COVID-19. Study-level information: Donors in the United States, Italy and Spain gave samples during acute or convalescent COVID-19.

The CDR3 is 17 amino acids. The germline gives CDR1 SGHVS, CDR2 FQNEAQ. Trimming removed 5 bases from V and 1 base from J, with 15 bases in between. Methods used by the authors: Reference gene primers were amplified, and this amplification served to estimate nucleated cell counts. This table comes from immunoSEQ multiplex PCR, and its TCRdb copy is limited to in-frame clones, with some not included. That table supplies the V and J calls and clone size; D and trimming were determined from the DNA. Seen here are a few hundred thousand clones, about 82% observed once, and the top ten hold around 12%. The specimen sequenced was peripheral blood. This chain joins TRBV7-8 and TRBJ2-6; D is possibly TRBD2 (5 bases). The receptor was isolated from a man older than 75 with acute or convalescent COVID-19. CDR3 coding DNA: TGTGCCAGCAGCCTCAACGCCGGGATTTCTGGGGCCAACGTCCTGACTTTC. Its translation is CASSLNAGISGANVLTF.